This T cell receptor (beta chain) was recovered during a study of low-dose radiotherapy and immunotherapy resistance in tumors (dated by TCRdb to the early 2020s). Study-level background: Cohort 1 received 0.5 Gy per fraction every 2 weeks, with a prescribed total PTV dose of 6.5 Gy. Cyclophosphamide 200 mg/m2 was given intravenously every two weeks, one day before each radiation and immunotherapy administration. No randomization into treatment groups was done for the people taking part in the trial. Nivolumab was administered intravenously as a 240 mg flat dose every two weeks, and ipilimumab was administered intravenously at 1 mg/kg every six weeks. Starting on cycle 1 day 1, patients took 300 mg of aspirin by mouth once daily for four cycles. Cohort 2 received 1 Gy per fraction every two weeks, with a total of 13 Gy over 26 weeks. Eight patients were included in the translational analysis, namely three from the first dose cohort plus the first five from the second dose cohort.

Its CDR3 holds 13 amino acids, cysteine through phenylalanine. Only the CDR3 portion is preserved as DNA: 39 bases, with reading frame beginning at the first base. The V and J ends are trimmed by 4 bases and 4 bases, leaving 8 bases between them. The germline V gene yields SGHRS for CDR1 and YFSETQ for CDR2. Worth noting for this clonotype: Its antigen has not been determined. Base qualities are not recorded, but no much larger clone differs from it by a single base.

Donors were enrolled in RACIN, a single-arm phase I dose-escalation trial combining nivolumab, ipilimumab, aspirin, low-dose cyclophosphamide and low-dose radiotherapy. Patients were eligible if they had advanced solid tumors that were TIL-negative. Superscript III and a set of TRAV- and TRBV-specific primers were used to synthesize first-strand cDNA, so that both TCRalpha and TCRbeta chains were covered. A roughly 18-cycle PCR with Phusion amplified the TCRs, pairing a constant-region primer with the adapter that was attached to the V primers. Amplification of the isolated mRNA was done with the MessageAmp II aRNA Amplification Kit, which involved an approximately 15-hour in vitro transcription at 37 degrees C. The Dynabeads mRNA DIRECT Purification Kit was used to isolate the mRNA for TCR sequencing. Indexed Illumina adapters were added in a second Phusion PCR of about 26 cycles, and the PCR products were purified with AMPure XP beads. The study's own analysis went as follows. Using custom Perl scripts, TCR sequences encoding the same protein were pooled, out-of-frame sequences were removed, and the abundance of each clonotype was computed. Any TCR sequence backed by just one read was left out of the analysis. Shannon entropy, Gini index, clonality, richness, and the frequency of TCRs shared between repertoires were included as repertoire metrics. TCRdb redid the processing of the public reads, applying fastp at Q25 and MiXCR, and retained in-frame beta chains. Merged by CDR3 protein, the rows form single entries marked with the most common genes and DNA. The V and J calls were not made by the authors but by TCRdb's processing. A total of several thousand distinct CDR3 sequences appear in this sample, around 70% of them only once. Together, the top ten hold approximately 6.9% of the sample.

This sequence was found in a human donor with advanced metastatic prostate, ovarian, gallbladder or colorectal cancer (not recorded which). This table probably holds off-target reads from a library built for another chain. The receptor chain draws on TRBV5-1 and TRBJ1-4; no D gene is confidently identified. The CDR3 in this case is CASSREFNEKLFF. The DNA reads TGCGCCAGCAGCCGCGAGTTTAATGAAAAACTGTTTTTT.